One and the same sample provided the 13 T cell receptor beta chains below, sequenced in a study of post-analysis software for immune sequencing data. Overall study results and limits: Higher frequency in patients than in controls was seen for roughly five TRBV segments, with TRBV5-6, TRBV5-1 and TRBV20-1 among them.

Unique molecular identifiers were carried by the TCR beta cDNA libraries. Each CDR3 protein is one row after TCRdb ran MiXCR on the PCR reads. The repertoire includes 750,000 to 950,000 distinct CDR3 sequences, around 53% of them detected once, and 4.6% sits in the top ten. Antigen specificity for these receptors is unknown. Input material: blood. The receptors were gathered from a girl aged 10-17 years with multiple sclerosis.

Only a few counts were recorded for this clonotype. V usage is TRBV12-3 or TRBV12-4 and J usage is TRBJ1-5; D uncertain. CDR3 length: 16 residues. V was trimmed by 7 bases and J by 6 bases, leaving 22 bases between them. The CDR3 loop reads CASTARGGRGIQPQHF. CDR3 in DNA: TGTGCCAGCACCGCTCGGGGAGGGCGGGGAATTCAGCCCCAGCATTTT.

The rearrangement links TRBV20-1 to TRBJ2-7; a weak D match, TRBD2 (6 bases). The DNA end lines up better with TRBJ2-5; the J call may be wrong. This CDR3 spans 17 amino acids. Germline CDR1 reads DFQATT; CDR2 reads SNEGSKA (reference sequence). The CDR3, as DNA: TGCAGTGCTAGAGATCTGGCGGGACTTCTTCTCCGAGAGACCCAGTACTTC. Protein: CSARDLAGLLLRETQYF.

The rearrangement links TRBV5-1 to TRBJ1-2; a possible D gene is TRBD1 (5 bases). The V end was cut by 6 bases, the J end by 2 bases, with 20 bases between. The CDR3 extends over 16 amino acids. CDR1 and CDR2 from the germline V gene are SGHRS and YFSETQ. The chain's CDR3 is CASTAGLGHSNYGYTF. As DNA, the CDR3 is TGCGCCAGCACCGCTGGACTCGGACACTCGAACTATGGCTACACCTTC.

This clonotype was observed a few times. The V and J genes are TRBV5-5 and TRBJ2-3, with 8 bases identical to TRBD1. Germline V lookup: CDR1 SGHKS, CDR2 YYEKEE (reference sequence). The length of the CDR3 is 16 residues. J was trimmed by 0 bases and V by 3 bases; bases with no gene match: 6. CDR3 nucleotides: TGTGCCAGCAGCTGGGGCGACAGGGGTAGCACAGATACGCAGTATTTT. It is translated as CASSWGDRGSTDTQYF.

To note about this clonotype: Germline is not matched at one junction end, which may reflect a read error. The chain joins TRBV10-2 to TRBJ1-1; D is uncertain. This CDR3 has 15 residues. CDR1 WSHSY and CDR2 SAAADI come from the germline V gene. In DNA form, the CDR3 reads TGCGCCCGCAGTGAGGGCAGGCCCTTGAACACTGAAGCTTTCTTT. Its translation: CARSEGRPLNTEAFF.

The table lists this clonotype with a few counts. The J gene is TRBJ2-5, the V gene TRBV7-9; D unclear. Trimming took 5 bases from V and 4 from J, leaving 11 bases between them. The CDR3 has 13 amino acids. Germline CDR1 SEHNR, CDR2 FQNEAQ (reference sequence). The DNA of the CDR3 is TGTGCCAGCAGCACAACGTCGGGAGAGACCCAGTACTTC. Encoded protein: CASSTTSGETQYF.

This rearrangement joins TRBV20-1 to TRBJ2-5; TRBD2 matches 12 bases. Germline V gene data show CDR1 as DFQATT and CDR2 as SNEGSKA (reference sequence). Trimming cost V 3 bases and J 13 bases; bases outside gene matches: 15. There are 15 residues in the CDR3. Written as DNA, the CDR3 is TGCAGTGCTAGTAGGCTAGCGGGAGGGCCGTACGAGCGGTACTTC. Translation gives CSASRLAGGPYERYF.

The V gene is TRBV29-1, the J gene TRBJ1-1; tentative D call: TRBD1 (5 bases). Germline CDR1 reads SQVTM; CDR2 reads ANQGSEA. The CDR3 totals 11 residues. Trimming stripped 7 bases from V and 4 bases from J, with 10 bases between. The CDR3 DNA follows: TGCAGCGCCTCCGGGGCCACTGAAGCTTTCTTT. This sequence encodes CSASGATEAFF.

The V and J genes are TRBV7-7 and TRBJ2-5, with 7 bases fitting TRBD1. This CDR3 region has 15 residues. With V trimmed by 1 base and J by 5 bases, 7 bases remained unmatched. CDR1 is SSHAT, CDR2 FNYEAQ, per germline (reference sequence). This CDR3 is CASSLGQGMWETQYF. The CDR3 DNA reads as TGTGCCAGCAGCTTAGGACAGGGAATGTGGGAGACCCAGTACTTC.

DNA for the CDR3: TGTGCCAGCGCCCTGGGTAGGACTAGCGGGAGGGCTTTGCCCTTCGAGCAGTACTTC. Translated: CASALGRTSGRALPFEQYF. The rearrangement uses TRBV5-4 and TRBJ2-5, with 15 bases aligning to TRBD2. The assigned J gene may be wrong: the sequence end matches TRBJ2-7 better. Germline CDR1 and CDR2: SGHNT and YYREEE (reference sequence). The CDR3 totals 19 residues.

This clonotype was seen many times. A junction end diverges from the germline sequence, so it may reflect a read error. The CDR3 nucleotides read TGTGCTAGCAGCCCGACAGGGGGCCTCCCCCAAGAGACCCAGTACTTC. Protein: CASSPTGGLPQETQYF. The rearrangement joins TRBV7-7 to TRBJ2-5, with 10 positions matching TRBD1. Germline V CDR1 and CDR2: SSHAT, FNYEAQ (reference sequence). This CDR3 is 16 amino acids long.

The rearrangement joins TRBV7-2 to TRBJ2-4; D is uncertain. From germline, CDR1 is SGHTA and CDR2 FQGNSA. Between the trimmed V and J ends, which lost 0 bases and 5 bases, there was a span of 8 bases. The CDR3 is 14 amino acids. The CDR3 is CASSLAGSQNIQYF. CDR3 nucleotide sequence: TGTGCCAGCAGCTTAGCAGGGTCCCAAAACATTCAGTACTTC.

This clonotype showed up just a few times. The chain couples TRBV10-3 to TRBJ2-5, with a tentative D call TRBD1 (5 bases). This CDR3 comprises 12 residues. Trimming removed 10 bases from V and 2 bases from J, with 11 bases in between. CDR1 and CDR2 from the germline V gene are ENHRY and SYGVKD. CDR3 nucleotide sequence: TGTGCCACCAAGGGGCCGCAAGAGACCCAGTACTTC. Its translation is CATKGPQETQYF.